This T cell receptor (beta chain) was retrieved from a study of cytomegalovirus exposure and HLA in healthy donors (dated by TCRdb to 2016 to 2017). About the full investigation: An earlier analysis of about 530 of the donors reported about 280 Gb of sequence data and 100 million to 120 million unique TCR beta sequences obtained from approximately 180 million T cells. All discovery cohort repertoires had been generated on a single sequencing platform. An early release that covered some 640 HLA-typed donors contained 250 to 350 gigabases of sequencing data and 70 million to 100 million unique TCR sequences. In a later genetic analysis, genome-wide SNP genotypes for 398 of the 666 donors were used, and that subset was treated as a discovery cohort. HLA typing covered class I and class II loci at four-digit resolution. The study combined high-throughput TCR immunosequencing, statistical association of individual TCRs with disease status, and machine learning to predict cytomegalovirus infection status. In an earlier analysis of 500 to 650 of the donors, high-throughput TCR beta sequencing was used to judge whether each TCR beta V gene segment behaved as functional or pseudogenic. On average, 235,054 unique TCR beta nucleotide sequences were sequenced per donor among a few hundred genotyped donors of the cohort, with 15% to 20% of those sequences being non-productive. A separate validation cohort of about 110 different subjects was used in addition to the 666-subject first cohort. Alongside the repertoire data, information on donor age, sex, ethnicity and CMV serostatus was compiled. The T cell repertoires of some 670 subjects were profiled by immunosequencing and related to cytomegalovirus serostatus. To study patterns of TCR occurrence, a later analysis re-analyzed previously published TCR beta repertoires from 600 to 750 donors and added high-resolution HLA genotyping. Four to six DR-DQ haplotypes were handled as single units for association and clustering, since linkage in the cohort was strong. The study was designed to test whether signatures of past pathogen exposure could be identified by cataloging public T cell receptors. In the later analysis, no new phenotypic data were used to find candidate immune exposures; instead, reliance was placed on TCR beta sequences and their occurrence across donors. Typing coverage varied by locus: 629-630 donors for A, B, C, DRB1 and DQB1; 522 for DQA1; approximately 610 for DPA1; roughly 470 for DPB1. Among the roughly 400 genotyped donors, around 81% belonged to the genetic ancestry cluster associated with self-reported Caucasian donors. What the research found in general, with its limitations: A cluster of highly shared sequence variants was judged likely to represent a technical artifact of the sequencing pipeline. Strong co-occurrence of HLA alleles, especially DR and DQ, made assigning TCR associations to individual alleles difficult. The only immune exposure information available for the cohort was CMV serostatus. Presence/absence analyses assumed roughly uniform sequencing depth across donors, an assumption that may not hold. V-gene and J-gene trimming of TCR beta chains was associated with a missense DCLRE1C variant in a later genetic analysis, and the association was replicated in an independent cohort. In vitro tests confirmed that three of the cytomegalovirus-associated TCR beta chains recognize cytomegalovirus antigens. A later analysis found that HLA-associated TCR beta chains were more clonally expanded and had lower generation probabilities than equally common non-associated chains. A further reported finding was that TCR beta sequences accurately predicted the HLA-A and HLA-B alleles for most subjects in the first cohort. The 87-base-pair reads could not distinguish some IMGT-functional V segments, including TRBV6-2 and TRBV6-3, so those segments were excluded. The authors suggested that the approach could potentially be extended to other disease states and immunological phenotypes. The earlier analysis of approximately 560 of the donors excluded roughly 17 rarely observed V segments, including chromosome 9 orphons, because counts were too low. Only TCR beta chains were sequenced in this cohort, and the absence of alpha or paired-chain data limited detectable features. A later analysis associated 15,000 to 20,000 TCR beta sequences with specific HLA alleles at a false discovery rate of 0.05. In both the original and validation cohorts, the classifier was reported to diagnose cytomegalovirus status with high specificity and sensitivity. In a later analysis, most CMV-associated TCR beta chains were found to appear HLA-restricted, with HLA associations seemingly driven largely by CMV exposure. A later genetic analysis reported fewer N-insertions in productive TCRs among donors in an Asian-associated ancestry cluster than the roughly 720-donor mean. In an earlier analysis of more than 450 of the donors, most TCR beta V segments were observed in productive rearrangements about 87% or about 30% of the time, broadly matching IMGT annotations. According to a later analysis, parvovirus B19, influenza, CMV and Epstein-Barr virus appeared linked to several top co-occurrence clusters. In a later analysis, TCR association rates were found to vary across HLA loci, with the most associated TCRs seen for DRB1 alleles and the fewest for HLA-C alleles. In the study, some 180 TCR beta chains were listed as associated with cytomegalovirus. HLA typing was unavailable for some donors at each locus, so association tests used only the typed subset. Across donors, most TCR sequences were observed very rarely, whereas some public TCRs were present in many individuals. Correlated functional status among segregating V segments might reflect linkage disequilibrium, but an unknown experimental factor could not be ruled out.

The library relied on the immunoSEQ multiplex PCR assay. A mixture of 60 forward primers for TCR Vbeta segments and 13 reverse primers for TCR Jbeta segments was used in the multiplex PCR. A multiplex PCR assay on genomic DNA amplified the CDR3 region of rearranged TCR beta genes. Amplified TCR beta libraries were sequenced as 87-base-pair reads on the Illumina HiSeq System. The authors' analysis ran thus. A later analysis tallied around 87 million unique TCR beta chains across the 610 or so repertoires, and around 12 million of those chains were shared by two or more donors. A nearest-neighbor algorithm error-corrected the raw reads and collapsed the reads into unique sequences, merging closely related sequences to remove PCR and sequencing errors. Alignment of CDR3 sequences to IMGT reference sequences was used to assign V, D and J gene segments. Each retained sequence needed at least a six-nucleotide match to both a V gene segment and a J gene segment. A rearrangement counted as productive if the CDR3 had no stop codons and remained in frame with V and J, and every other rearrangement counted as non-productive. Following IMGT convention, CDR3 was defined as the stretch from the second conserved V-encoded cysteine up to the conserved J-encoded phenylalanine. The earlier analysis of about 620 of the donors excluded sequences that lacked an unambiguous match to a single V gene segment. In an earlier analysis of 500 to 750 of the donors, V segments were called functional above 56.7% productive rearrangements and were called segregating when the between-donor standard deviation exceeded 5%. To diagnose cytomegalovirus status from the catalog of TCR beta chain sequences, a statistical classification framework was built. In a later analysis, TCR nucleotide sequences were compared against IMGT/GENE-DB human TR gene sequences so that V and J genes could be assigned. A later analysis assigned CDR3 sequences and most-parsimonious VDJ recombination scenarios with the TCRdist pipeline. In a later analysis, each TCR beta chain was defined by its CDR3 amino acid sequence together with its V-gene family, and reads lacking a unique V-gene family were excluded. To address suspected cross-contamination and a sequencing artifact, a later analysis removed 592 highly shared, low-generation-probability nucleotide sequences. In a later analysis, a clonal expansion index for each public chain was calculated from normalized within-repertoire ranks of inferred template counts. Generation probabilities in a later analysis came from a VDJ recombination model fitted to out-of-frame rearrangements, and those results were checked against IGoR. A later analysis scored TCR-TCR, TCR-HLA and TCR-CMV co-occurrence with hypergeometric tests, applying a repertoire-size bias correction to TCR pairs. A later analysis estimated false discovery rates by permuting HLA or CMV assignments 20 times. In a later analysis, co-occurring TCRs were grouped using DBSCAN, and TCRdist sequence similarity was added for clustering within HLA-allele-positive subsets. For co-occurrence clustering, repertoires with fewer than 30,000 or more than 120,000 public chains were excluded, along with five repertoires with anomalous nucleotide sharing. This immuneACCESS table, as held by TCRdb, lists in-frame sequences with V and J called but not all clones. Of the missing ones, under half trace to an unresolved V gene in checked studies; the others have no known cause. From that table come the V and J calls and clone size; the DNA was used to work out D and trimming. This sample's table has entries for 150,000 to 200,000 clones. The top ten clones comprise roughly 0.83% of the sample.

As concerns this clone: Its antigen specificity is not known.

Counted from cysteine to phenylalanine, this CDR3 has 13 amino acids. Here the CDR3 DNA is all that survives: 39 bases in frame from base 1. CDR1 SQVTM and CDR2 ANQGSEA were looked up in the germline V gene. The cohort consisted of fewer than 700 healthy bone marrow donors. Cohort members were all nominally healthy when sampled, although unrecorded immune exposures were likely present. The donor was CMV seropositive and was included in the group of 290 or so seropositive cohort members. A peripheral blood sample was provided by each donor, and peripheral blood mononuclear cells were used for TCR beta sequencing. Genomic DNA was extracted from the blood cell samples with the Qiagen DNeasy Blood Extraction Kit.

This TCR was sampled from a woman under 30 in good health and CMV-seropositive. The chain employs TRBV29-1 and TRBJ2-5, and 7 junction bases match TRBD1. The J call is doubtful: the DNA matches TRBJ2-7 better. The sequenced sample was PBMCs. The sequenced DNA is TGCAGCGTCGCCGGGACAGACTCCTACGAGCAGTACTTC. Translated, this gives CSVAGTDSYEQYF.